The subject of this entry is one T cell receptor beta chain. Assay: immunoSEQ multiplex PCR; the TCRdb copy retains only in-frame clones and omits some. The sample lists 10,000 to 13,000 clones, 70% to 75% occurring once. These data originate in a study of PD-1 blockade in classical Hodgkin lymphoma. The CDR3 contains 16 residues. From germline, CDR1 is MDHEN and CDR2 SYDVKM. The V end lost 6 bases, the J end lost 3 bases, and 17 bases lay between the germline ends. Noted time point: cycle 4 day 1 (C4D1), after 5 to 7 weeks of nivolumab. All patients relapsed after autologous stem cell transplantation, and brentuximab vedotin exposure varied. Thawed PBMCs underwent magnetic negative selection to yield purified CD4+ T cells.

The TCR sequence derives from a human donor with classical Hodgkin lymphoma. The chain combines TRBV28 with TRBJ1-4; a weak D match, TRBD1 (6 bases). The sample in question was CD4+ T cells from blood, obtained before the fourth cycle of nivolumab. DNA of the CDR3: TGTGCCAGCAGCCCTTCGGGGGGCGGCGCTAATGAAAAACTGTTTTTT. Translated, it gives CASSPSGGGANEKLFF.